Below, one TCR beta chain is given with its context. Method: immunoSEQ multiplex PCR; TCRdb's copy keeps in-frame clones and lacks some. The sample holds 200,000 to 250,000 clones, 65% to 90% seen once. Trimming removed 0 bases at V and 1 base at J, with 8 bases between. Germline V gene sequence: CDR1 SGDLS, CDR2 YYNGEE. The CDR3 is made up of 14 amino acids. The entry originates in a study of blood T cell repertoires in COVID-19. The chain couples TRBV9 to TRBJ2-7; D is unresolved. The sample taken for sequencing was peripheral blood. The receptor comes from a woman between 45 and 65 years old with acute or convalescent COVID-19. CDR3 amino acids: CASSVAPTSYEQYF. The CDR3 DNA sequence: TGTGCCAGCAGCGTAGCACCTACTTCCTACGAGCAGTACTTC.